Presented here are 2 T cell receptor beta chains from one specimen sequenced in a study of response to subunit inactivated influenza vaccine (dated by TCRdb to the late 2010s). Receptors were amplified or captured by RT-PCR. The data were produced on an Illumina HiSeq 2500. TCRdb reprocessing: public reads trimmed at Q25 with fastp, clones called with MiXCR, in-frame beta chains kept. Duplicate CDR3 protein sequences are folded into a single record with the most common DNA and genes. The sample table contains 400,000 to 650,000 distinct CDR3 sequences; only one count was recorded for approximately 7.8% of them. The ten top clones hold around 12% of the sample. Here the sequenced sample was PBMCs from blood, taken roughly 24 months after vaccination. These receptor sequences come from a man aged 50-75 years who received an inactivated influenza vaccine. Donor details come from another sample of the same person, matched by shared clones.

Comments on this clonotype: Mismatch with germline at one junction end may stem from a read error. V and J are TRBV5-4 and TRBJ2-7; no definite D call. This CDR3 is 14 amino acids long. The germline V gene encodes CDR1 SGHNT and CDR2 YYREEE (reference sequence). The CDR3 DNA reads TGTGCCAGGAGCTTGTGGAGTACCTCGGTCGAGCAGTACTTC. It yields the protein CARSLWSTSVEQYF.

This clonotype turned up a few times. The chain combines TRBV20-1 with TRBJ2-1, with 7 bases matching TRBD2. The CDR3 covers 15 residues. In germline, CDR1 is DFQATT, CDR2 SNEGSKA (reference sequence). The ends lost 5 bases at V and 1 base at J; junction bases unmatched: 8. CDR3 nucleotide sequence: TGCAGTGCTGAGAGCGGGACTGGTTCCTACAATGAGCAGTTCTTC. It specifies CSAESGTGSYNEQFF.